Described below is a single T cell receptor beta chain sequence and its context. No antigen is known for it. Libraries were prepared by immunoSEQ multiplex PCR; TCRdb keeps only in-frame clonotypes and omits some of them. The sample contains about 120,000 clones, more than 80% of which appear only once. Germline CDR1 reads SGHTA; CDR2 reads FQGNSA. CDR3 length: 16 residues. Trimming shortened V by 4 bases and J by 6 bases, and 21 bases separated the two germline ends. These data originate in a study of identifying expanded T cells in peripheral blood. The study's findings and limits: Clone count variance between approximately two-week samples rose with total template count. Over two and four weeks, about 15 and 19 clones changed, versus approximately 1.1 between replicates.

No infections or other immune events were documented during collection. The receptor comes from a person aged 18 to 69 in good health. Sequences were obtained from blood. The chain uses TRBV7-2 and TRBJ1-2; D call uncertain. This CDR3 reads CASSSPRARWDNGYTF. DNA for the CDR3: TGTGCCAGCAGCTCACCGAGAGCCCGGTGGGATAATGGCTACACCTTC.